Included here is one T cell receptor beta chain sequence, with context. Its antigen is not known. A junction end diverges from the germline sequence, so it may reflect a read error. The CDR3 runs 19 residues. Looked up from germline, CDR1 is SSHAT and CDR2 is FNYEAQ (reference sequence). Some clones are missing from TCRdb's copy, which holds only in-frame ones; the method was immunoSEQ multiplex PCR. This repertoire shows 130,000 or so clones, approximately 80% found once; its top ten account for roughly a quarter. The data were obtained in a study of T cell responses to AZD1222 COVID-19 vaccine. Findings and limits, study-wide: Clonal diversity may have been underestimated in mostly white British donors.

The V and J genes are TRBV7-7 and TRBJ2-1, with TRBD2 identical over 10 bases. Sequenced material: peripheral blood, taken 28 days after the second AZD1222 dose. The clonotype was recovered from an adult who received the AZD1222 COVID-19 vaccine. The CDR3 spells CASSLANSGGPTTYNEQFF. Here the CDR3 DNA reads TGTGCTAGCAGCTTAGCAAATAGCGGGGGGCCAACTACTTACAATGAGCAGTTCTTC.